This TCR beta chain was recorded in a study of T cells in localized non-small cell lung cancer. The method was immunoSEQ multiplex PCR; TCRdb's version includes in-frame clones alone and lacks a portion of them. The table includes approximately 1,100 clones, about 40% detected once. Points from the study as a whole: The greatest T cell clonality was found in uninvolved adjacent lung (higher than in tumor). Detection in adjacent lung was observed for a median 57 of the top 100 tumor clones. Blood T cell density predicted longer survival; adjacent-lung clonality, shorter.

V gave up 4 bases and J gave up 4 bases, with 17 bases separating them. Germline assignment: CDR1 SQVTM and CDR2 ANQGSEA. The CDR3 runs to 15 residues. Concerning this clone: The antigen remains undetermined.

Adjacent lung, free of atypia, was sampled at least 2 cm from the tumor margin. This TCR was sampled from a man between 40 and 70 years old with stage III lung adenocarcinoma. The sequencing used normal lung tissue next to the tumor, collected before any cancer treatment. The rearrangement links TRBV29-1 to TRBJ1-5; D possibly corresponds to TRBD1 (6 bases). The chain's CDR3 is CSVGEDRAHNQPQHF. The CDR3 region has the DNA TGCAGCGTTGGTGAGGACAGAGCCCATAATCAGCCCCAGCATTTT. The full variable domain, with the rest looked up from reference TRBV29-1 and TRBJ1-5, is SAVISQKPSRDICQRGTSLTIQCQVDSQVTMMFWYRQQPGQSLTLIATANQGSEATYESGFVIDKFPISRPNLTFSTLTVSNMSPEDSSIYLCSVGEDRAHNQPQHFGDGTRLSIL.